One sample yielded the 10 T cell receptor beta chains listed below, sequenced in a study of OX40 agonist ivuxolimab in advanced cancers. Clones were read by immunoSEQ multiplex PCR, and TCRdb kept only the in-frame ones, dropping some. The sample holds about 35,000 clones, more than 60% seen once. Sequenced here: CD4+ or CD8+ T cells sorted from blood, sampled in a trial of the OX40 agonist ivuxolimab. These TCRs come from an adult with an advanced solid tumor such as melanoma, head and neck, liver or kidney cancer.

V usage is TRBV6-6 and J usage is TRBJ1-2; D might be TRBD1 (5 bases). The germline V and J ends were trimmed by 2 bases and 0 bases, with 13 bases remaining between them. This CDR3 spans 16 amino acids. Per the germline V gene, CDR1 is MNHNY and CDR2 is SVGAGI (reference sequence). CDR3 region: CASSYPGRRANYGYTF. CDR3 coding DNA: TGTGCCAGCAGTTACCCGGGACGCCGAGCTAACTATGGCTACACCTTC.

In its sample, this clone was seen once. The gene calls are TRBV7-8 and TRBJ2-5; D gene uncertain. V gave up 3 bases and J gave up 0 bases, with 5 bases separating them. This CDR3 contains 13 residues. The germline V gene has CDR1 SGHVS and CDR2 FQNEAQ. The CDR3 nucleotides are TGTGCCAGCAGCTTGAGGTACCAAGAGACCCAGTACTTC. Protein product: CASSLRYQETQYF.

The rearrangement joins TRBV10-3 to TRBJ2-3, with D hard to call. Germline loops: CDR1 ENHRY, CDR2 SYGVKD. Trimming removed 1 base at V and 7 bases at J, with 9 bases between. This CDR3 spans 13 amino acids. The CDR3 DNA sequence: TGTGCCATCAGTGAGTATGGGGAAAATACGCAGTATTTT. This encodes CAISEYGENTQYF.

The rearrangement links TRBV5-6 to TRBJ2-1; 8 bases line up with TRBD1. Per germline, CDR1 SGHDT and CDR2 YYEEEE. The CDR3 runs to 16 residues. The J segment lost 7 bases and the V segment lost 0 bases, leaving 9 bases of the junction unmatched. The CDR3 bases are TGTGCCAGCAGCTTGGATCTGGACAGGGAGTGGAATGAGCAGTTCTTC. This gives the protein CASSLDLDREWNEQFF.

V and J are TRBV4-1 and TRBJ1-2; 12 positions match TRBD1. V was pared by 0 bases and J by 4 bases, with 3 bases of the junction left unmatched. The CDR3 sequence is 16 residues long. CDR1 is MGHRA, CDR2 YSYEKL, per germline. The CDR3 coding sequence is TGCGCCAGCAGCCAAGAGGGGGACAGGGGGCTCTATGGCTACACCTTC. Translating it yields CASSQEGDRGLYGYTF.

The genes are TRBV21-1 and TRBJ1-6; no check of the table's D call, TRBD1, against the DNA was made. TRBV21-1 is annotated as a pseudogene. This CDR3 contains 18 residues. Here the CDR3 reads CASSNHPAFGQANSPLHF. CDR3 bases: TGTGCCAGCAGCAATCACCCAGCCTTCGGACAGGCGAATTCACCCCTCCACTTT.

The chain combines TRBV7-2 with TRBJ2-3, with D unresolved. The V gene's germline CDR1 is SGHTA and CDR2 FQGNSA. CDR3 length: 15 residues. V was clipped by 1 base and J by 0 bases, with 8 bases between them. The CDR3 reads CASSLVGLSTDTQYF. CDR3 DNA: TGTGCCAGCAGCTTAGTGGGCTTGAGCACAGATACGCAGTATTTT. The complete variable domain, with remaining parts taken from reference TRBV7-2 and TRBJ2-3, reads GAGVSQSPSNKVTEKGKDVELRCDPISGHTALYWYRQSLGQGLEFLIYFQGNSAPDKSGLPSDRFSAERTGGSVSTLTIQRTQQEDSAVYLCASSLVGLSTDTQYFGPGTRLTVL.

J is TRBJ1-1 and V is TRBV12-2; no check of the table's D call, TRBD1, against the DNA was made. TRBV12-2 is tagged as a pseudogene. CDR3 length: 18 amino acids. CDR3 residues: CASRFSTGTGEGDTEAFF. CDR3 DNA: TGTGCAAGTCGCTTTTCAACCGGGACAGGGGAAGGGGACACTGAAGCTTTCTTT.

V and J are TRBV2 and TRBJ2-1; D may match TRBD1 or TRBD2 (5 bases each). Trimming stripped 4 bases from V and 12 bases from J, with 13 bases between. Germline loops: CDR1 SNHLY, CDR2 FYNNEI. The CDR3 is made up of 12 amino acids. CDR3 region: CASSGGSLGQFF. DNA of the CDR3: TGTGCCAGCAGTGGGGGGTCCCTAGGGCAGTTCTTC.

The rearrangement links TRBV7-8 to TRBJ2-5; 10 bases agree with TRBD1. The J call may be in error: the DNA end matches TRBJ2-7 better. The CDR3 loop spans 16 amino acids. Per the germline V gene, CDR1 is SGHVS and CDR2 is FQNEAQ. This CDR3 reads CASSFLYETGGVEQYF. As DNA, the CDR3 is TGTGCCAGCAGCTTTTTATACGAGACAGGGGGCGTCGAGCAGTACTTC.